Below, one TCR beta chain is given with its context. Antigen unknown. The purity of all sorted populations exceeded 98%. The data belong to a study of beta chain features in type 1 diabetes. Notes on the study in general: Sampled from patients, naive, central memory and Treg TCRB repertoires appeared more similar than those sampled from healthy donors.

Since all of the isolated RNA was reverse transcribed, expressed TCRB transcripts were what got sequenced. Naive, central memory and regulatory T cell samples averaged roughly 3.5 million immunoSEQ reads each. Profiled with immunoSEQ multiplex PCR; TCRdb holds only in-frame clones, not every one. Seen here are under 800,000 clones, around a sixth observed once, and the top ten hold under 0.095%. CDR3 size: 13 residues. Trimming left V 4 bases short and J 7 bases short, with 13 bases between. The V gene's germline CDR1 is KGHSH and CDR2 LQKENI. The sample taken for sequencing was naive CD4+ T cells from blood. This receptor was identified in a man between 18 and 35 years old in good health. The chain recombines TRBV18 with TRBJ1-1; tentatively, D is TRBD1 (5 bases). CDR3: CASSQRPGLEAFF. In nucleotides, the CDR3 is TGTGCCAGCTCACAGCGCCCGGGACTTGAAGCTTTCTTT.